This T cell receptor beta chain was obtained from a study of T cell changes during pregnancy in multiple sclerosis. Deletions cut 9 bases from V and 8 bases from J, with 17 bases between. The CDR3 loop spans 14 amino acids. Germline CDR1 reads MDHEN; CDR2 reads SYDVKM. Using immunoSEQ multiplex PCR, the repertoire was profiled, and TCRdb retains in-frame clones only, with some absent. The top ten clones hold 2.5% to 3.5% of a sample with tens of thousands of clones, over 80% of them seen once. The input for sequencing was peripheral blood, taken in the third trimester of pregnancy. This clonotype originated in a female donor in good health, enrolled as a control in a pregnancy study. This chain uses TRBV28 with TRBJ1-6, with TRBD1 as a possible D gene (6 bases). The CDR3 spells CASRQAPTDSPLHF. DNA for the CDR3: TGTGCCAGTAGACAGGCTCCGACGGATTCACCCCTCCACTTT.